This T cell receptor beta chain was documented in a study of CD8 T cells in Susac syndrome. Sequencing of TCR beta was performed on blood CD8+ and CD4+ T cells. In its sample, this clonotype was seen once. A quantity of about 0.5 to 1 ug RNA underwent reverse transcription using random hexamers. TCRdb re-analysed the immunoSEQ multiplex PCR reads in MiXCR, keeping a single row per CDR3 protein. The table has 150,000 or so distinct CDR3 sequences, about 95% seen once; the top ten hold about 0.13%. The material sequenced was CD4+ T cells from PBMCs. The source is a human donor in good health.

CDR3 sequence (DNA): TGCAGCGTTGCAAAAATTCCGGGACAGGGGTCCAATGAGCAGTTCTTC. This gives the protein CSVAKIPGQGSNEQFF. The chain carries TRBV29-1 and TRBJ2-1; TRBD1 aligns across 10 bases. Germline CDR1 reads SQVTM; CDR2 reads ANQGSEA. The V segment lost 4 bases and the J segment 6 bases; nucleotides outside the gene matches: 12. The CDR3 length is 16 residues.